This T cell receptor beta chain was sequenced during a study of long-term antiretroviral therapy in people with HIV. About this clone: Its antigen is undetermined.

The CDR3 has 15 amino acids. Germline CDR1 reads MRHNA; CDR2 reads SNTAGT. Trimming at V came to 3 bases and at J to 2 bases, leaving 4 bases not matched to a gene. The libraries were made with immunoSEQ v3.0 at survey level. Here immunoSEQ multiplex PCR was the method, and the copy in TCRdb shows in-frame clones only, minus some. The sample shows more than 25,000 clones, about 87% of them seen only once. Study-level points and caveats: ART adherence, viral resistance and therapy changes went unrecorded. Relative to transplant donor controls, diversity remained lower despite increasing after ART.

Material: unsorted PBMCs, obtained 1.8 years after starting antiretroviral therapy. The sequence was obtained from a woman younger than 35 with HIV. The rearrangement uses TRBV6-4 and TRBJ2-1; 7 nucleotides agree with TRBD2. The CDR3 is CASSEGGTTYNEQFF. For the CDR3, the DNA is TGTGCCAGCAGTGAGGGGGGGACCACCTACAATGAGCAGTTCTTC.